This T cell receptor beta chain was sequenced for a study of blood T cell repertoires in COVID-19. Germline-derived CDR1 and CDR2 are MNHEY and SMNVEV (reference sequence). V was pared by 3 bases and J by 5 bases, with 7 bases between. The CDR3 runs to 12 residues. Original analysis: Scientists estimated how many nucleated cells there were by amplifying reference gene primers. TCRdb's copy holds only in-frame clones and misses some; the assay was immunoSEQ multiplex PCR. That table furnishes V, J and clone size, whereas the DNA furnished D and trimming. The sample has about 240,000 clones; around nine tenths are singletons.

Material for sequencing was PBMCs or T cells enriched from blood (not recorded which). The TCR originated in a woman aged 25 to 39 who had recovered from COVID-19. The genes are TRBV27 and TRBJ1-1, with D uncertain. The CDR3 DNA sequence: TGTGCCAGCAGTTTCTCCGGGACTGAAGCTTTCTTT. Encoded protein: CASSFSGTEAFF.